Below, 21 T cell receptor beta chains from the same sample are listed, as sequenced in a study of blood T cells in healthy people across ages. A second PCR, run for roughly 7 to 11 cycles, used a sample-barcoded 5' primer plus a J-beta primer mix. TCRdb independently ran MiXCR on the 5' RACE reads; one entry per CDR3 protein. Of about 1.5 million distinct CDR3 sequences in the sample, approximately 43% are singletons; the top ten hold over 3.5%. What was sequenced was blood. These receptor sequences come from a woman in her late teens or twenties in good health.

V and J are TRBV7-2 and TRBJ2-3; 7 bases line up with TRBD2. Germline V gene data show CDR1 as SGHTA and CDR2 as FQGNSA. J was trimmed by 4 bases and V by 5 bases; bases with no gene match: 12. The CDR3 consists of 16 residues. The CDR3 loop reads CASSQSLRESSDTQYF. The CDR3 DNA is TGTGCCAGCAGCCAATCTCTGCGGGAGAGCTCAGATACGCAGTATTTT. The full variable domain, completed using reference TRBV7-2 and TRBJ2-3, is GAGVSQSPSNKVTEKGKDVELRCDPISGHTALYWYRQSLGQGLEFLIYFQGNSAPDKSGLPSDRFSAERTGGSVSTLTIQRTQQEDSAVYLCASSQSLRESSDTQYFGPGTRLTVL.

The CDR3 loop reads CSALRGPSTDTQYF. The CDR3, as DNA: TGCAGTGCACTGCGGGGGCCCAGCACAGATACGCAGTATTTT. This chain connects TRBV20-1 to TRBJ2-3, with a possible D match to TRBD2 (7 bases). Per germline, CDR1 DFQATT and CDR2 SNEGSKA (reference sequence). With 6 bases removed from V and 0 bases from J, the gap between germline ends came to 13 bases. This CDR3 has 14 residues.

The chain employs TRBV10-3 and TRBJ2-5; 9 positions match TRBD2. The ends lost 0 bases at V and 4 bases at J; junction bases unmatched: 6. Looked up from germline, CDR1 is ENHRY and CDR2 is SYGVKD. This CDR3 contains 16 residues. In nucleotides, the CDR3 is TGTGCCATCAGTGAGTCGGCTAGCGGGGTGTCAGAGACCCAGTACTTC. Its translation: CAISESASGVSETQYF.

The CDR3 spells CASGLGWSPTLFF. Here the CDR3 DNA reads TGCGCCAGCGGGCTTGGGTGGTCCCCGACACTGTTTTTT. The chain couples TRBV5-1 to TRBJ1-4; D is ambiguous. The germline CDR1 and CDR2 sequences are SGHRS and YFSETQ. The CDR3 has 13 residues. V lost 7 bases to trimming and J lost 13 bases, with 20 bases between them.

In this sample, this clonotype turned up a few times. The CDR3 is CATSEADTQYF. CDR3 in DNA: TGTGCCACCAGTGAGGCAGATACGCAGTATTTT. The chain couples TRBV24-1 to TRBJ2-3; D gene unclear. Trimming took 4 bases from V and 4 from J, leaving 2 bases between them. This CDR3 has 11 residues. CDR1 and CDR2 (germline): KGHDR, SFDVKD.

A few counts support this clonotype. The chain links TRBV27 to TRBJ2-1; D remains ambiguous. In germline, CDR1 is MNHEY, CDR2 SMNVEV (reference sequence). V was pared by 1 base and J by 6 bases, with 7 bases between. The CDR3 is 13 amino acids. CDR3 protein: CASSLLRFNEQFF. CDR3 nucleotides: TGTGCCAGCAGTTTATTAAGGTTCAATGAGCAGTTCTTC.

This clonotype has at least ten counts. This chain links TRBV7-2 with TRBJ2-3; TRBD2 agrees at 10 bases. This CDR3 is 14 amino acids long. The V and J ends lost 5 bases and 6 bases, in that order; junction bases with no gene match: 5. Germline V gene lookup returns CDR1 SGHTA and CDR2 FQGNSA. The CDR3 region has the DNA TGTGCCAGCAGCGCGGGACTAGCGATGGATACGCAGTATTTT. Protein: CASSAGLAMDTQYF.

The chain carries TRBV7-9 and TRBJ2-5, with TRBD2 matching over 7 bases. This CDR3 comprises 16 residues. The germline CDR1 and CDR2 sequences are SEHNR and FQNEAQ (reference sequence). V was clipped by 1 base and J by 1 base; unmatched bases: 6. The DNA of the CDR3 is TGTGCCAGCAGCTTAGTGGAGGGCGGGGGCCAAGAGACCCAGTACTTC. Protein: CASSLVEGGGQETQYF.

J is TRBJ2-1 and V is TRBV27, with 10 bases that match TRBD2. The CDR3 consists of 16 residues. Losses at the gene ends were 5 bases for V and 4 bases for J; bases not matched to a gene: 8. The germline CDR1 and CDR2 sequences are MNHEY and SMNVEV (reference sequence). The CDR3 is CASSPSPAGGYNEQFF. DNA of the CDR3: TGTGCCAGCAGTCCATCCCCAGCGGGGGGGTACAATGAGCAGTTCTTC.

This clonotype was detected only a few times. The chain uses TRBV20-1 and TRBJ2-1; the D is unclear. This CDR3 region has 16 residues. Germline V lookup: CDR1 DFQATT, CDR2 SNEGSKA (reference sequence). With 5 bases removed from V and 0 bases from J, the gap between germline ends came to 17 bases. CDR3: CSAPARSSPSYNEQFF. CDR3 DNA: TGCAGTGCTCCAGCCCGGTCCTCTCCCTCCTACAATGAGCAGTTCTTC.

The rearrangement links TRBV6-5 to TRBJ1-1; D remains unclear. Trimming stripped 2 bases from V and 3 bases from J, with 7 bases between. Looked up from germline, CDR1 is MNHEY and CDR2 is SVGAGI. This CDR3 comprises 13 residues. This chain's CDR3 is CASSYGQYTEAFF. The CDR3 nucleotides read TGTGCCAGCAGTTACGGGCAATACACTGAAGCTTTCTTT.

This clonotype was counted between two and nine times. The V and J genes are TRBV12-3 or TRBV12-4 and TRBJ2-7; D gene uncertain. The CDR3 runs 14 residues. The V end was cut by 2 bases, the J end by 3 bases, with 11 bases between. The CDR3 loop is CASSLSVLGYEQYF. DNA of the CDR3: TGTGCCAGCAGTTTAAGCGTACTTGGCTACGAGCAGTACTTC.

About this clonotype: A much more abundant neighbour one base away suggests this may be a read error. The chain joins TRBV4-1 to TRBJ1-2, with 7 positions matching TRBD1. This CDR3 has 14 residues. With V trimmed by 7 bases and J by 3 bases, 8 bases remained unmatched. Germline CDR1 reads MGHRA; CDR2 reads YSYEKL. The CDR3 loop is CASNQAQGHYGYTF. The CDR3 nucleotides read TGCGCCAGCAACCAGGCACAGGGGCACTATGGCTACACCTTC.

The chain carries TRBV20-1 and TRBJ2-3; D remains ambiguous. Germline CDR1 and CDR2: DFQATT and SNEGSKA (reference sequence). V shed 0 bases and J shed 5 bases, with 9 bases lying between them. This CDR3 comprises 13 residues. The DNA for the CDR3 is TGCAGTGCTAGAGATGTCACGGAAGATACGCAGTATTTT. Translating it yields CSARDVTEDTQYF.

DNA of the CDR3: TGTGCCAGCAGCGTAGAACAGGGGGCGAACTATGGCTACACCTTC. As protein: CASSVEQGANYGYTF. The rearrangement links TRBV9 to TRBJ1-2, with TRBD1 matching 9 bases. The CDR3 is made up of 15 amino acids. Germline V gene sequence: CDR1 SGDLS, CDR2 YYNGEE. V was pared by 0 bases and J by 2 bases, with 2 bases of the junction left unmatched.

The chain uses TRBV7-2 and TRBJ1-3; tentatively, D is TRBD1 (5 bases). The germline V and J ends were trimmed by 5 bases and 0 bases, with 14 bases remaining between them. The CDR3 sequence is 16 residues long. Germline values: CDR1 SGHTA, CDR2 FQGNSA. Here the CDR3 reads CASSRGTAISGNTIYF. The DNA for the CDR3 is TGTGCCAGCAGCCGCGGGACGGCAATCTCTGGAAACACCATATATTTT.

This chain uses TRBV29-1 with TRBJ1-4; 9 positions agree with TRBD1. The germline gives CDR1 SQVTM, CDR2 ANQGSEA. The CDR3 has 13 residues. J gave up 5 bases and V 7 bases, and 5 bases lay outside the gene matches. CDR3 sequence (DNA): TGCAGCGCCAGGACAGGGGAAAATGAAAAACTGTTTTTT. It encodes CSARTGENEKLFF.

This chain's CDR3 is CASSPRARGGYTF. For the CDR3, the DNA is TGTGCCAGCAGCCCGAGGGCTAGGGGTGGCTACACCTTC. The rearrangement uses TRBV14 and TRBJ1-2; a possible D gene is TRBD1 (5 bases). Trimming took 4 bases from V and 7 from J, leaving 13 bases between them. Germline V gives CDR1 SGHDN, CDR2 FVKESK. The CDR3 has 13 residues.

CDR3 sequence: CASSFADKYNEQYF. The CDR3 DNA sequence: TGTGCCAGCAGCTTTGCGGATAAATACAATGAGCAGTACTTC. The V call is TRBV7-2, the J call TRBJ2-1; no definite D call. The tail of the sequence fits TRBJ2-7 better, so the J call may be wrong. CDR1 is SGHTA and CDR2 is FQGNSA in the germline V gene. There are 14 residues in the CDR3.

The chain uses TRBV6-6 and TRBJ1-3; 7 bases agree with TRBD1. The V gene's germline CDR1 is MNHNY and CDR2 SVGAGI (reference sequence). This CDR3 is 15 amino acids long. Unmatched junction bases numbered 5, after V lost 2 bases and J lost 4 bases. CDR3 protein: CASSYDRVAGNTIYF. DNA for the CDR3: TGTGCCAGCAGTTACGACAGGGTGGCGGGAAACACCATATATTTT.

For this clonotype: Since a much larger clone is just one base distant, this may be a read error. The chain has TRBV7-9 and TRBJ2-1, with D unresolved. The DNA end is more similar to TRBJ2-7, so the J call may be wrong. This CDR3 comprises 13 residues. The V gene's germline CDR1 is SEHNR and CDR2 FQNEAQ (reference sequence). The CDR3 DNA follows: TGTGCCAGCAGCTTAGAGGTTTACAATGAGCAGTACTTC. Translating it yields CASSLEVYNEQYF.